Shown below are 14 T cell receptor beta chains from a single sample sequenced in a study of blood T cell repertoires in COVID-19. Sequenced by immunoSEQ multiplex PCR; TCRdb stores in-frame clones only, minus some. This sample has 40,000 to 60,000 clones; 93% occur once, and the top ten carry about 1%. The specimen was peripheral blood. These receptors were taken from a man in his 60s with COVID-19, enrolled during active disease.

The gene calls are TRBV3-1 (or the pseudogene TRBV3-2) and TRBJ2-7; D might be TRBD1 (6 bases). This CDR3 has 14 residues. Germline V gives CDR1 LGHDT, CDR2 YNNKEL (reference sequence). The germline V and J ends were trimmed by 1 base and 3 bases, with 10 bases remaining between them. The CDR3, as DNA: TGTGCCAGCAGCCAAGGGGACACCCGCTACGAGCAGTACTTC. This codes for CASSQGDTRYEQYF.

This chain uses TRBV5-4 with TRBJ1-2, with 8 bases identical to TRBD1. V shed 0 bases, J shed 8 bases, and the junction held 6 bases outside the gene matches. The V gene's germline CDR1 is SGHNT and CDR2 YYREEE (reference sequence). The CDR3 runs to 14 residues. For the CDR3, the DNA is TGTGCCAGCAGCTTGGGGGGACAGGCGGAGGGCTACACCTTC. It encodes CASSLGGQAEGYTF.

The chain joins TRBV5-6 to TRBJ2-1; D is possibly TRBD2 (6 bases). V shed 3 bases and J shed 2 bases, with 9 bases lying between them. CDR3 length: 14 amino acids. Germline CDR1 reads SGHDT; CDR2 reads YYEEEE. The CDR3 region has the DNA TGTGCCAGCAGCTATAGCGGCGCCTACAATGAGCAGTTCTTC. It encodes CASSYSGAYNEQFF.

Written as DNA, the CDR3 is TGTGCCAGTAGTATAATGTCAGGGGCTAACTATGGCTACACCTTC. Translation: CASSIMSGANYGYTF. V usage is TRBV19 and J usage is TRBJ1-2, with D tentatively TRBD1 (6 bases). Germline V gene sequence: CDR1 LNHDA, CDR2 SQIVND (reference sequence). V was cut by 2 bases and J by 0 bases, with 10 bases left in between. This CDR3 contains 15 residues.

The V call is TRBV9, the J call TRBJ2-4; TRBD2 is a possible D gene (6 bases). Germline V gene lookup returns CDR1 SGDLS and CDR2 YYNGEE. The length of the CDR3 is 14 residues. V was pared by 3 bases and J by 0 bases, with 7 bases between. This CDR3 is CASSGGEAKNIQYF. In nucleotides, the CDR3 is TGTGCCAGCAGCGGCGGGGAAGCCAAAAACATTCAGTACTTC. Based on the CDR3 plus reference TRBV9 and TRBJ2-4, the full variable domain is DSGVTQTPKHLITATGQRVTLRCSPRSGDLSVYWYQQSLDQGLQFLIQYYNGEERAKGNILERFSAQQFPDLHSELNLSSLELGDSALYFCASSGGEAKNIQYFGAGTRLSVL.

This chain connects TRBV19 to TRBJ2-1, with TRBD2 matching 8 bases. Per germline, CDR1 LNHDA and CDR2 SQIVND (reference sequence). This CDR3 has 15 amino acids. Unmatched junction bases numbered 7, after V lost 6 bases and J lost 3 bases. This CDR3 reads CASRRVGTSYNEQFF. CDR3 DNA sequence: TGTGCCAGTAGACGGGTCGGGACTAGCTACAATGAGCAGTTCTTC.

The chain's CDR3 is CASSGGRVLGYTF. For the CDR3, the DNA is TGTGCCAGCAGTGGAGGCAGGGTCCTTGGCTACACCTTC. This chain joins TRBV2 and TRBJ1-2, with D possibly matching TRBD1 (5 bases). The CDR3 extends over 13 amino acids. The germline V gene encodes CDR1 SNHLY and CDR2 FYNNEI. V lost 4 bases to trimming and J lost 7 bases, with 13 bases between them.

This chain links TRBV27 with TRBJ1-1; unclear D gene. Trimming removed 3 bases at V and 3 bases at J, with 11 bases between. CDR1 is MNHEY, CDR2 SMNVEV, per germline (reference sequence). The CDR3 loop spans 14 amino acids. This chain's CDR3 is CASSFARAYTEAFF. The CDR3 DNA reads as TGTGCCAGCAGTTTTGCGCGAGCATACACTGAAGCTTTCTTT.

The gene calls are TRBV2 and TRBJ1-2; D not certain. From germline, CDR1 is SNHLY and CDR2 FYNNEI. V lost 2 bases and J lost 8, with 12 bases in between. This CDR3 comprises 13 residues. CDR3 residues: CASSEWEGGGYTF. CDR3 DNA: TGTGCCAGCAGTGAATGGGAGGGTGGGGGCTACACCTTC.

This clone occurred once. The V gene is TRBV5-1, the J gene TRBJ2-7, with 7 bases identical to TRBD1. J was trimmed by 3 bases and V by 0 bases; bases with no gene match: 3. Germline CDR1 is SGHRS and CDR2 is YFSETQ. The CDR3 spans 14 residues. The CDR3 protein is CASSLAPGGYEQYF. CDR3 nucleotides: TGCGCCAGCAGCTTGGCCCCAGGGGGCTACGAGCAGTACTTC. Filled out from reference TRBV5-1 and TRBJ2-7, the complete variable domain reads KAGVTQTPRYLIKTRGQQVTLSCSPISGHRSVSWYQQTPGQGLQFLFEYFSETQRNKGNFPGRFSGRQFSNSRSEMNVSTLELGDSALYLCASSLAPGGYEQYFGPGTRLTVT.

The DNA for the CDR3 is TGTGCCAGCAAGCCGATGGCGGGAGGGGTGGATACGCAGTATTTT. Encoded protein: CASKPMAGGVDTQYF. The chain links TRBV7-2 to TRBJ2-3; 9 nucleotides match TRBD2. V gave up 7 bases and J gave up 6 bases; unmatched junction bases: 11. CDR1 is SGHTA, CDR2 FQGNSA, per germline. The CDR3 runs to 15 residues.

The V call is TRBV28, the J call TRBJ2-3; TRBD2 agrees at 11 bases. Trimming took 5 bases from V and 6 from J; bases not matched to a gene: 16. CDR3 length: 18 residues. Germline CDR1 is MDHEN and CDR2 is SYDVKM. CDR3 bases: TGTGCCAGCAGTCCTCCCCTCGGGACTAGCGGACGAGTTGATACGCAGTATTTT. Protein: CASSPPLGTSGRVDTQYF.

A single count supports this clone. The rearrangement uses TRBV21-1 and TRBJ2-7; the table's D call, TRBD2, was not checked against the DNA. TRBV21-1 is a known pseudogene. The CDR3 runs 17 residues. In DNA, the CDR3 is TGTGCCAGCAGCAAGAGTCGGGTCGAGCTTCACTCCTACGAGCAGTACTTC. This codes for CASSKSRVELHSYEQYF.

Note on this clone: Other nucleotide sequences in the sample specify the same CDR3. The chain joins TRBV11-2 to TRBJ2-1; TRBD2 agrees at 11 bases. The J segment lost 4 bases and the V segment lost 5 bases, leaving 4 bases of the junction unmatched. CDR1 and CDR2 from the germline V gene are SGHAT and FQNNGV. This CDR3 is 15 amino acids long. The CDR3 spells CASSPRTSGYNEQFF. The CDR3, as DNA: TGTGCCAGCAGCCCGAGGACTAGCGGGTACAATGAGCAGTTCTTC.